This record concerns one T cell receptor beta chain sequence. What it binds is not known. Time point described: week 35, safety follow-up. It was 300 ug of mutant IDH1 20-mer peptide that made up each vaccine dose, given with topical imiquimod. Germline CDR1 reads MNHNS; CDR2 reads SASEGT. The CDR3 extends over 15 amino acids. V was pared by 7 bases and J by 2 bases, with 18 bases between. This sample was included in a study of a mutant IDH1 vaccine in newly diagnosed glioma. Background on the study: Vaccinations were initiated 4-6 weeks following radiotherapy alone, or were given together with temozolomide cycles.

Study-level points and caveats: Top-clonotype changes in peripheral T cells seemed unrelated to pseudoprogression. Patients mounted vaccine-induced immune responses in 80% to 95% of cases.

Sequencing used immunoSEQ multiplex PCR; TCRdb keeps in-frame clones, though not all of them. The sample gives about 32,000 clones, 60% to 80% of which show up once; about 9.3% is in the top ten. The gene calls are TRBV6-1 and TRBJ2-7; weak D call: TRBD1 (5 bases). The TCR sequence derives from a woman in her thirties with glioma. Some clones in this sample may be carry-over from other donors' samples. The material was PBMCs, obtained from a glioma patient whose treatment included an IDH1 peptide vaccine. CDR3 residues: CASKGPGLLTYEQYF. Written as DNA, the CDR3 is TGTGCCAGCAAAGGGCCAGGGTTATTAACCTACGAGCAGTACTTC.